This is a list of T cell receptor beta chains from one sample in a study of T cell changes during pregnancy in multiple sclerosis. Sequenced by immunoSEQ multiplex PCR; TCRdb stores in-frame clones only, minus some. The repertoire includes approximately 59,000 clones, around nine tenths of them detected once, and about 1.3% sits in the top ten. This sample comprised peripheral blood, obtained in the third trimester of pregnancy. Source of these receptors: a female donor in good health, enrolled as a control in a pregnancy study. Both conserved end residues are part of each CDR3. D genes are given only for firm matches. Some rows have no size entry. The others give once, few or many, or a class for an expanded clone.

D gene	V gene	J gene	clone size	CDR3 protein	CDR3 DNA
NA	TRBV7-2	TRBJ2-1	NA	CASSDPRQGHNEQFF	TGTGCCAGCAGCGATCCTAGGCAGGGCCACAATGAGCAGTTCTTC
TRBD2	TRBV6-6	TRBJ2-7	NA	CASSYADGTSSYEQYF	TGTGCCAGCAGTTACGCCGACGGGACTAGCTCCTACGAGCAGTACTTC
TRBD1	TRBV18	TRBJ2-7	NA	CASSPFPRQGTDYEQYF	TGTGCCAGCTCACCATTTCCCCGACAGGGGACTGACTACGAGCAGTACTTC
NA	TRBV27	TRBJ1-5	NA	CASSEGGYQPQHF	TGTGCCAGCAGTGAGGGGGGGTATCAGCCCCAGCATTTT
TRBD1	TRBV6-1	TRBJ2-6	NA	CASSARDRDPSGANVLTF	TGTGCCAGCAGTGCGCGGGACAGGGATCCCTCTGGGGCCAACGTCCTGACTTTC
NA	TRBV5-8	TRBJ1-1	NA	CASSLFLTEAFF	TGTGCCAGCAGCTTGTTTCTCACTGAAGCTTTCTTT
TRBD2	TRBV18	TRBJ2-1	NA	CASSSSTSGGPGEQFF	TGTGCCAGCTCATCCTCGACTAGCGGGGGGCCTGGTGAGCAGTTCTTC
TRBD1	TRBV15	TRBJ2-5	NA	CATSTYGQGGDQETQYF	TGTGCCACCAGCACCTATGGACAGGGGGGCGACCAAGAGACCCAGTACTTC
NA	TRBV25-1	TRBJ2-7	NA	CASSDRSYEQYF	TGTGCCAGCAGTGACAGATCCTACGAGCAGTACTTC
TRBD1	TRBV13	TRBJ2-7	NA	CASSKPQGAREQYF	TGTGCCAGCAGCAAACCGCAGGGGGCGAGGGAGCAGTACTTC
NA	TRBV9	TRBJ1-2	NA	CASSVAPGANYGYTF	TGTGCCAGCAGCGTAGCTCCGGGGGCTAACTATGGCTACACCTTC
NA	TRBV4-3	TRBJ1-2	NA	CASSPKGGIRTYGYTF	TGCGCCAGCAGCCCGAAAGGAGGGATACGCACCTATGGCTACACCTTC
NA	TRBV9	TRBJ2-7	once	CASSYASGYEQYF	TGTGCCAGCAGCTATGCGTCGGGCTACGAGCAGTACTTC
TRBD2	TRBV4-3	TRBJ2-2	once	CASSQEFTSVELFF	TGCGCCAGCAGCCAAGAATTTACTAGCGTGGAGCTGTTTTTT
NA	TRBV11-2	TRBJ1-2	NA	CASSRGWGERGYGYTF	TGTGCCAGCAGCCGAGGGTGGGGGGAGAGGGGCTATGGCTACACCTTC
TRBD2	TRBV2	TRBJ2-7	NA	CASKRDYEQYF	TGTGCCAGCAAGCGGGACTACGAGCAGTACTTC
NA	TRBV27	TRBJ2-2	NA	CASRTPGTPGELFF	TGTGCCAGCAGGACCCCAGGGACACCCGGGGAGCTGTTTTTT
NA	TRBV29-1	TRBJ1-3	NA	CSVGEYGNTIYF	TGCAGCGTGGGCGAGTATGGAAACACCATATATTTT
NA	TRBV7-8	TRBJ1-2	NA	CASSPWGLNYGYTF	TGTGCCAGCAGCCCATGGGGCCTCAACTATGGCTACACCTTC
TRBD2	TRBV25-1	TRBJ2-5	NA	CASSERTSGGRGETQYF	TGTGCCAGCAGTGAACGGACTAGCGGGGGAAGAGGGGAGACCCAGTACTTC
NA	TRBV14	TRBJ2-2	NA	CASSILGDTGELFF	TGTGCCAGCTCCATCCTAGGGGACACCGGGGAGCTGTTTTTT
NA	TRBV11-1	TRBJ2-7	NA	CASSFGTQSTEQYF	TGTGCCAGCAGCTTCGGGACACAAAGTACGGAGCAGTACTTC
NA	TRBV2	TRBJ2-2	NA	CASSEGRDYTGELFF	TGTGCCAGCAGTGAAGGGAGGGATTACACCGGGGAGCTGTTTTTT
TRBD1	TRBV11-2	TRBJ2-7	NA	CASSLDPNRGAQYF	TGTGCCAGCAGCTTAGACCCTAACAGGGGCGCGCAGTACTTC
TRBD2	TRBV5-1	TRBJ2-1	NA	CASSFQLAGVYNEQFF	TGCGCCAGCAGCTTCCAGCTAGCGGGGGTCTACAATGAGCAGTTCTTC
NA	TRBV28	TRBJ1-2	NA	CASSLAGNYGYTF	TGTGCCAGCAGTTTGGCGGGAAACTATGGCTACACCTTC
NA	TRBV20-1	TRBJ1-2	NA	CRGGIGYTF	TGCAGAGGCGGGATCGGCTACACCTTC
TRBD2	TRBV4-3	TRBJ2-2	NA	CASSIGLAVTGELFF	TGCGCCAGCAGCATAGGACTAGCGGTCACCGGGGAGCTGTTTTTT
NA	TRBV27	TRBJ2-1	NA	CASSFKGDEQFF	TGTGCCAGCAGTTTTAAGGGAGATGAGCAGTTCTTC
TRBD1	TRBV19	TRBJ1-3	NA	CASSPLDRGNTIYF	TGTGCCAGTAGTCCCTTGGACAGGGGGAACACCATATATTTT
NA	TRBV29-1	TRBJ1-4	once	CSVRTDLEKLFF	TGCAGCGTTAGGACAGATCTTGAAAAACTGTTTTTT
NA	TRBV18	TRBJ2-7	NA	CASSPEGRGSYEQYF	TGTGCCAGCTCACCAGAGGGCAGGGGAAGCTACGAGCAGTACTTC
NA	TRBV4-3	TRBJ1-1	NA	CASSQVERTEAFF	TGCGCCAGCAGCCAAGTAGAGAGGACTGAAGCTTTCTTT
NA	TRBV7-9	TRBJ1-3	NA	CASSSSWVGFAGNTIYF	TGTGCCAGCAGCTCGTCTTGGGTGGGCTTTGCTGGAAACACCATATATTTT
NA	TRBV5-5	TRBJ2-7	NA	CASSRGGYEQYF	TGTGCCAGCAGCCGAGGGGGCTACGAGCAGTACTTC
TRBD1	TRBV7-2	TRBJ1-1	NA	CASSKRTGGGTEAFF	TGTGCCAGCAGCAAGCGGACAGGGGGCGGAACTGAAGCTTTCTTT
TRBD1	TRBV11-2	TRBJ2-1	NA	CASSPTGTNEQFF	TGTGCCAGCAGTCCGACAGGGACCAATGAGCAGTTCTTC
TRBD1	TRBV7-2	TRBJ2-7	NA	CASSLQGAEDEQYF	TGTGCCAGCAGCTTACAGGGGGCGGAGGACGAGCAGTACTTC
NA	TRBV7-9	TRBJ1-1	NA	CASSYPPGAEAFF	TGTGCCAGCAGCTACCCACCCGGGGCTGAAGCTTTCTTT
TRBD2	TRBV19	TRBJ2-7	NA	CASSTRLAGGSGEQYF	TGTGCCAGTAGTACTCGACTAGCGGGGGGTTCGGGCGAGCAGTACTTC
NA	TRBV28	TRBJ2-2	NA	CASFDDRSGELFF	TGTGCCAGCTTTGACGACAGGTCCGGGGAGCTGTTTTTT
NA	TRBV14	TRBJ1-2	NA	CASSPITAAYGYTF	TGTGCCAGCAGCCCAATAACAGCTGCCTATGGCTACACCTTC
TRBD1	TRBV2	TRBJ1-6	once	CATRGGQGSSSYNSPLHF	TGTGCCACAAGAGGGGGACAGGGGTCGAGCTCCTATAATTCACCCCTCCACTTT
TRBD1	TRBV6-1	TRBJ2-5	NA	CASSEADGTGGARKETQYF	TGTGCCAGCAGTGAAGCGGACGGGACAGGGGGCGCTAGGAAAGAGACCCAGTACTTC
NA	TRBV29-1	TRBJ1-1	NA	CSAGGGGNTEAFF	TGCAGCGCCGGAGGCGGGGGGAACACTGAAGCTTTCTTT
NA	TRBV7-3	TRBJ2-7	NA	CASSSHQGAGRPYEQYF	TGTGCCAGCAGCTCCCATCAAGGGGCAGGGCGACCCTACGAGCAGTACTTC
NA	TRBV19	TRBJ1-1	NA	CASSRHEAFF	TGTGCCAGTAGTAGACATGAAGCTTTCTTT
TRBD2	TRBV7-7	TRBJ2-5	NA	CASSLVLGRGETQYF	TGTGCTAGCAGCTTAGTATTAGGGAGGGGAGAGACCCAGTACTTC